The clone carrying this T cell receptor (beta chain) has just a few counts. These data originate in a study of blood T cell repertoires in COVID-19. CDR1 LGHDT and CDR2 YNNKEL come from the germline V gene (reference sequence). The CDR3 totals 15 residues. V lost 4 bases and J lost 1, with 13 bases in between. TCRdb keeps only in-frame clones here, not all; method: immunoSEQ multiplex PCR. The repertoire consists of fewer than 80,000 clones, with around three quarters occurring once and the leading ten covering more than 5%. The chain employs TRBV3-1 (or the pseudogene TRBV3-2) and TRBJ1-1; tentative D call: TRBD1 (5 bases). What was sequenced was peripheral blood. The TCR was taken from a human donor in a cohort sampled during active COVID-19. The CDR3 DNA reads as TGTGCCAGCAGCCGGCGTATGGGGCAGAACACTGAAGCTTTCTTT. Amino acid sequence: CASSRRMGQNTEAFF.